Ten or more counts support the clone carrying this T cell receptor beta chain. The CDR3 loop spans 15 amino acids. Germline lookup yields CDR1 MDHEN and CDR2 SYDVKM. With 6 bases clipped from V and 4 bases from J, the junction kept 3 bases outside the gene matches. This sample is part of a study of T cells in Graves' hyperthyroidism and ophthalmopathy. TCR beta CDR3 region amplification was performed from RNA transcripts. The study used the HTBI primer set for a first-round RT-PCR of the TCR CDR3. TCRdb processed the multiplex PCR reads anew with MiXCR; each CDR3 protein has one entry. The sample consists of approximately 600,000 distinct CDR3 sequences, roughly 14% of them appearing once.

The material sequenced was blood. This chain connects TRBV28 to TRBJ2-5; 15 bases line up with TRBD2. The sequence came from a woman aged 40 to 55 with Graves' ophthalmopathy. Here the CDR3 DNA reads TGTGCCAGCAGCCCGGGACTAGCGGGAGGAGAGACCCAGTACTTC. It codes for CASSPGLAGGETQYF.